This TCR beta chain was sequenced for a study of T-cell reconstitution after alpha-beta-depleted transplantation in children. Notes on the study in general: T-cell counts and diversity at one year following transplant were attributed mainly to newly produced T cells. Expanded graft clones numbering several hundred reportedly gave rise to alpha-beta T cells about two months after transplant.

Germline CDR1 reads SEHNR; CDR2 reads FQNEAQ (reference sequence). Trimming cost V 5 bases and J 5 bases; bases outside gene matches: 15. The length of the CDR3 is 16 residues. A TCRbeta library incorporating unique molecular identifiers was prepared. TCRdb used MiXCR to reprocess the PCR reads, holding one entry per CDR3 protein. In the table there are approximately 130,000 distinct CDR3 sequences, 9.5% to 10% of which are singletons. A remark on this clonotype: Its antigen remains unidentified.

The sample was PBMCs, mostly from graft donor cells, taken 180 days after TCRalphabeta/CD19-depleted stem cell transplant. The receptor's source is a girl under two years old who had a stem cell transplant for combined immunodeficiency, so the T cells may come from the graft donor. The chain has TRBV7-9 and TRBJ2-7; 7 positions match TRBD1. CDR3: CASSPEGQRAVHEQYF. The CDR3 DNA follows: TGTGCCAGCAGCCCAGAGGGACAGCGAGCAGTCCACGAGCAGTACTTC.